This T cell receptor beta chain came from a study of T cell responses to AZD1222 COVID-19 vaccine. This clone was seen a single time. Sequenced by immunoSEQ multiplex PCR; TCRdb stores in-frame clones only, minus some. This table holds about 100,000 clones, around 90% found once. This receptor was taken from an adult in good health. Here the sequenced sample was peripheral blood, taken on day 0 of AZD1222 vaccination.

For the CDR3, the DNA is TGTGCCAGCAGCCGACAGGTTTCGTACGAGCAGTACTTC. It translates to CASSRQVSYEQYF. This rearrangement joins TRBV5-6 to TRBJ2-7, with D perhaps matching TRBD1 (6 bases). Germline V lookup: CDR1 SGHDT, CDR2 YYEEEE. The CDR3 runs to 13 residues. The V end lost 4 bases, the J end lost 4 bases, and 12 bases lay between the germline ends.